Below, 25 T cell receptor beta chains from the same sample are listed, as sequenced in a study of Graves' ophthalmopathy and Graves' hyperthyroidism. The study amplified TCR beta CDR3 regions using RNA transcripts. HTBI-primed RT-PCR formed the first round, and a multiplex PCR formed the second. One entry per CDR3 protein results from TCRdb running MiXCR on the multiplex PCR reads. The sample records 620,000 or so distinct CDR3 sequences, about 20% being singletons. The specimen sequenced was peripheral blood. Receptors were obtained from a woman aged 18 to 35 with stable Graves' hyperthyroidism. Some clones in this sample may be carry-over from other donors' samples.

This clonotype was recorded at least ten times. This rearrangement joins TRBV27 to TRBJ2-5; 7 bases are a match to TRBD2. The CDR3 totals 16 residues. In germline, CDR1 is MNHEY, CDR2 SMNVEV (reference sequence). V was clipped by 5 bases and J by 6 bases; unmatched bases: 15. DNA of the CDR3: TGTGCCAGCAGTCCGCCGCGGGGGATTTTTGGAAAGACCCAGTACTTC. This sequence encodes CASSPPRGIFGKTQYF.

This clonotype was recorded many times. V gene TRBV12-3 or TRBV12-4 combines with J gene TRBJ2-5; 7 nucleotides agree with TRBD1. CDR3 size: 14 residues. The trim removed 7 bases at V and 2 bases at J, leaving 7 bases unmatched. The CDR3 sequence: CASTLGQQQETQYF. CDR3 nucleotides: TGTGCCAGCACCTTGGGACAGCAACAAGAGACCCAGTACTTC.

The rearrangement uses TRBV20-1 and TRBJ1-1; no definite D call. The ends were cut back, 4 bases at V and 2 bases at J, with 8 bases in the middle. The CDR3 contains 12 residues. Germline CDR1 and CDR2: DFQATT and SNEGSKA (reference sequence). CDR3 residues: CSAMEGNTEAFF. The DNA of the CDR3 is TGCAGTGCTATGGAGGGAAACACTGAAGCTTTCTTT.

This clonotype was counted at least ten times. In nucleotides, the CDR3 is TGTGCCAGCAGCTTAGACCACGGACAGCAAGAGACCCAGTACTTC. This translates into CASSLDHGQQETQYF. The V call is TRBV11-2, the J call TRBJ2-5; TRBD1 is a possible D gene (6 bases). The CDR3 is 15 amino acids. Trimming stripped 0 bases from V and 2 bases from J, with 10 bases between. CDR1 is SGHAT, CDR2 FQNNGV, per germline.

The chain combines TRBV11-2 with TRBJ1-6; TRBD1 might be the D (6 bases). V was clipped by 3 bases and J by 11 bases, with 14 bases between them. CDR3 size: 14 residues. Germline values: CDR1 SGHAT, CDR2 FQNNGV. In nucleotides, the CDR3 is TGTGCCAGCAGCTTTGACGGGGGCTCTCCACCCCTCCACTTT. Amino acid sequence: CASSFDGGSPPLHF.

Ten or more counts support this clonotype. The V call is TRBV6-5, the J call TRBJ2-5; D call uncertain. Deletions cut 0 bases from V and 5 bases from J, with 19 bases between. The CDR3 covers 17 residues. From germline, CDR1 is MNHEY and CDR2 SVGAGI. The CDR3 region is CASSYSKNLGNYETQYF. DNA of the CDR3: TGTGCCAGCAGTTACTCGAAGAATCTAGGAAATTATGAGACCCAGTACTTC.

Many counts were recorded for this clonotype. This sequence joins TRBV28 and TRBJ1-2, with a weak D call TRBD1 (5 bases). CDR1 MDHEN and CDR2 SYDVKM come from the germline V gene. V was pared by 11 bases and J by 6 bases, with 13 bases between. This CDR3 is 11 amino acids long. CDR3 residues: CASREYHGYTF. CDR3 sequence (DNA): TGTGCCTCCAGGGAATATCATGGCTACACCTTC.

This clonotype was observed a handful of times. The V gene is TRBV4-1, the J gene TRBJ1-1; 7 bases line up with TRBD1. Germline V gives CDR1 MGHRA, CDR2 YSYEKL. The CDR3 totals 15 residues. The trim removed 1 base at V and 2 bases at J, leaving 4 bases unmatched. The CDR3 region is CASSQGDRKNTEAFF. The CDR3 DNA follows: TGCGCCAGCAGCCAAGGGGACAGAAAAAACACTGAAGCTTTCTTT.

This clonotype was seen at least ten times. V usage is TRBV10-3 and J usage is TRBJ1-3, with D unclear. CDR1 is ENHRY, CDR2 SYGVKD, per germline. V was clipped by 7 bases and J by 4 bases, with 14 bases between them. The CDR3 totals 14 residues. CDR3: CAITDEGLGNTIYF. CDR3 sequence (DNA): TGTGCCATCACAGACGAGGGTTTAGGAAACACCATATATTTT.

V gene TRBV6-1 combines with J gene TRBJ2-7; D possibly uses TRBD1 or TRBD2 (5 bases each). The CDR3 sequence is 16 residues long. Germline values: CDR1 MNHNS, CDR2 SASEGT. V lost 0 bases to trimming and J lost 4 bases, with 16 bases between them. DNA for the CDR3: TGTGCCAGCAGTGAAGCGGTCAGAGGGGATGCTTACGAGCAGTACTTC. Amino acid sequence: CASSEAVRGDAYEQYF.

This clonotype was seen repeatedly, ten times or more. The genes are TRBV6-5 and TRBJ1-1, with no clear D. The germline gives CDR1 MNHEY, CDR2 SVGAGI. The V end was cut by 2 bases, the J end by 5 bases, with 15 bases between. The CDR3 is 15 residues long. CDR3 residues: CASSYEGTFETEAFF. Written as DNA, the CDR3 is TGTGCCAGCAGTTACGAGGGTACTTTTGAAACTGAAGCTTTCTTT.

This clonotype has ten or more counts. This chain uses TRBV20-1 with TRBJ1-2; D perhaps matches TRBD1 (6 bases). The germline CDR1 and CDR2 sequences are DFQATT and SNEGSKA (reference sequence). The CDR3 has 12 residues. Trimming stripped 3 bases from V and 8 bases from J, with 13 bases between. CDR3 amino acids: CSASYTGKGYTF. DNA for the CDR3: TGCAGTGCTAGTTATACAGGGAAAGGCTACACCTTC.

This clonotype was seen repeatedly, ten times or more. Here the CDR3 reads CASSLYPTGGPYGYTF. The CDR3 DNA follows: TGTGCCAGCAGTTTATACCCCACAGGCGGCCCCTATGGCTACACCTTC. The chain is built from TRBV27 and TRBJ1-2, with a possible D match to TRBD1 (5 bases). CDR1 is MNHEY and CDR2 is SMNVEV in the germline V gene (reference sequence). The CDR3 has 16 residues. With 1 base removed from V and 4 bases from J, the gap between germline ends came to 16 bases.

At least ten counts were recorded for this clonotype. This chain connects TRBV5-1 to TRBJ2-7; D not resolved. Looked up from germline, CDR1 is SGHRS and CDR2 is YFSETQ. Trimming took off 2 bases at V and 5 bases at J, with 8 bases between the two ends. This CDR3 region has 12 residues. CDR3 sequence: CASSFALDEQYF. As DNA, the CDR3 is TGCGCCAGCAGCTTTGCCCTTGACGAGCAGTACTTC. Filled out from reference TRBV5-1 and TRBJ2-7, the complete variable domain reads KAGVTQTPRYLIKTRGQQVTLSCSPISGHRSVSWYQQTPGQGLQFLFEYFSETQRNKGNFPGRFSGRQFSNSRSEMNVSTLELGDSALYLCASSFALDEQYFGPGTRLTVT.

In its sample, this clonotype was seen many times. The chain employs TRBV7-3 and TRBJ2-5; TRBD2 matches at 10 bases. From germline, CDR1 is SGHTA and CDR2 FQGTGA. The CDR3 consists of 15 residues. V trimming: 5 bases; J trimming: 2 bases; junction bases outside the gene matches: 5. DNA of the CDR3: TGTGCCAGCAGCCTACTAGCGGGGCCTCAAGAGACCCAGTACTTC. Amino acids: CASSLLAGPQETQYF.

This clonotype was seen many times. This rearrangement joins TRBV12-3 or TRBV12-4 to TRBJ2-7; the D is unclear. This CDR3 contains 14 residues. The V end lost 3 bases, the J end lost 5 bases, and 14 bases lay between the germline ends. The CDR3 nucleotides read TGTGCCAGCAGTTTTTTCCCAGGCACCCACGAGCAGTACTTC. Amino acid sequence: CASSFFPGTHEQYF.

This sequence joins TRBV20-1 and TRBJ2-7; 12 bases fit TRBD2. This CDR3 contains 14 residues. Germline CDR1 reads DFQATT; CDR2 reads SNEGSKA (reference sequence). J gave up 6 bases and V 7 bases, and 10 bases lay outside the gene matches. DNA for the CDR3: TGCAGTGTTTCCCGGCTAGCGGGGGGGCGCGAGCAGTACTTC. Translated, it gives CSVSRLAGGREQYF.

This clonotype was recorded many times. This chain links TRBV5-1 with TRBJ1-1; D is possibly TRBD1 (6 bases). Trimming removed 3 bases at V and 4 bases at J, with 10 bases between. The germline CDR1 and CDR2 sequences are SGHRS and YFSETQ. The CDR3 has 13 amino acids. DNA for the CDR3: TGCGCCAGCAGCTCCTCAGGGGCCACTGAAGCTTTCTTT. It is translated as CASSSSGATEAFF.

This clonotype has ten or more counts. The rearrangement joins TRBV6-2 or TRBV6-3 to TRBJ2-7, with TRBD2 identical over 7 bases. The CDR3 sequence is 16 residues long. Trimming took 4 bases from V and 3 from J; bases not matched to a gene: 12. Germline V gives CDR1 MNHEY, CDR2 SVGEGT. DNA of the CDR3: TGTGCCAGCAGTTGGTTAGGAAGCGGGAAAGGCTACGAGCAGTACTTC. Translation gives CASSWLGSGKGYEQYF.

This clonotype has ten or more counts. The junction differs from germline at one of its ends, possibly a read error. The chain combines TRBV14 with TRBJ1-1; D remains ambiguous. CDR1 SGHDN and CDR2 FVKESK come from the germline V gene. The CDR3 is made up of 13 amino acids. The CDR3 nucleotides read TGTGCCAGCAGCCCGACAATGAACGCTGAAGCTTTCTTT. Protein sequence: CASSPTMNAEAFF.

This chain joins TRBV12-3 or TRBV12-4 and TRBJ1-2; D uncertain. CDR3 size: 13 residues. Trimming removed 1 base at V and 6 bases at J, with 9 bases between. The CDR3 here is CASSLGGSDGYTF. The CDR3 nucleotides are TGTGCCAGCAGTTTAGGAGGGAGCGATGGCTACACCTTC.

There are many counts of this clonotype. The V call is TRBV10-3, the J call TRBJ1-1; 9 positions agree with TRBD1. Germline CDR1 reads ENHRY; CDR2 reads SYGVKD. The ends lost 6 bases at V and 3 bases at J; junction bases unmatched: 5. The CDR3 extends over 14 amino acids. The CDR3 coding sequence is TGTGCCATCAGCGGACAGGGGACCTACACTGAAGCTTTCTTT. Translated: CAISGQGTYTEAFF.

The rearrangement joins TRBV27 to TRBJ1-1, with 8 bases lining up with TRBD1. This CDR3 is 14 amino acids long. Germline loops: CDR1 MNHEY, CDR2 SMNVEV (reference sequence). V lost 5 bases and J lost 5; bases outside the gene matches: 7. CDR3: CASSRTGQITEAFF. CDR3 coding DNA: TGTGCCAGCAGTAGGACAGGGCAAATAACTGAAGCTTTCTTT.

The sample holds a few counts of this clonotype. CDR3 coding DNA: TGTGCCAGCAGTGGGATGGGTGTCAATCAGCCCCAGCATTTT. It is translated as CASSGMGVNQPQHF. The rearrangement joins TRBV2 to TRBJ1-5; D unresolved. CDR1 and CDR2 from the germline V gene are SNHLY and FYNNEI. CDR3 length equals 14 residues. Trimming removed 4 bases at V and 3 bases at J, with 10 bases between.

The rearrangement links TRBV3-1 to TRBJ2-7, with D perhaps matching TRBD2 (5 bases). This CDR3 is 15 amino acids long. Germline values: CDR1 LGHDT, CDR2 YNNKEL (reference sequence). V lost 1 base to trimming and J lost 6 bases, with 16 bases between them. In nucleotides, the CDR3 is TGTGCCAGCAGCCAAGTCCCGGGTGGTGGGAGCGAGCAGTACTTC. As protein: CASSQVPGGGSEQYF.